This entry concerns a single T cell receptor beta chain. Its target is unknown. Genomic DNA provided the template from which TCR beta VDJ and CDR3 profiles were obtained. One entry per CDR3 protein, called by TCRdb with MiXCR from the reads. This table holds some 82,000 distinct CDR3 sequences, approximately 46% found once. This sample was taken from a study of CD8+CD57+ T cells in acquired aplastic anemia. Study background: The average for DNA from sorted CD4+ and CD8+ cells was roughly 3 ug. Healthy CD8+ samples averaged roughly 9.9 million reads. General observations from the study: Found in both controls and patients were approximately 31 CD8+ CDR3 sequences. Significant differences in CD8+ Simpson's diversity were not observed between patients and controls.

The germline V and J ends were trimmed by 6 bases and 5 bases, with 14 bases remaining between them. The CDR3 is made up of 13 amino acids. The TCR sequence derives from a human donor in good health, serving as a control. The source material was sorted CD4+, CD8+, or CD8+CD57+ T cells (not recorded which) from PBMCs. This sequence joins TRBV12-3 or TRBV12-4 and TRBJ2-7, with TRBD2 as a possible D gene (6 bases). This chain's CDR3 is CASSAGSSHEQYF. Here the CDR3 DNA reads TGTGCCAGCAGCGCGGGAAGCTCACACGAGCAGTACTTC.